One and the same sample provided the 12 T cell receptor beta chains below, sequenced in a study of blood T cell repertoires in COVID-19. Only in-frame clones appear in the TCRdb table, and some are missing; sequencing was by immunoSEQ multiplex PCR. The sample lists about 220,000 clones; less than 90% were seen once. Sequencing input: peripheral blood. The receptors originated from a young man with active or convalescent COVID-19.

The chain has TRBV7-9 and TRBJ2-6, with a weak D call TRBD2 (6 bases). V was shortened by 5 bases and J by 1 base, with 15 bases between the two germline ends. This CDR3 spans 17 amino acids. The V gene's germline CDR1 is SEHNR and CDR2 FQNEAQ (reference sequence). In DNA form, the CDR3 reads TGTGCCAGCAGCCTTGCGGGACGCCTATCTGGGGCCAACGTCCTGACTTTC. It codes for CASSLAGRLSGANVLTF.

This clone was counted a few times. The chain uses TRBV21-1 and TRBJ2-7; TRBD1 is the table's D call, not checked against the DNA. TRBV21-1 is a listed pseudogene. The CDR3 is 15 residues long. DNA of the CDR3: TGTGCCAGCAGCACAGCCACAGGGGCCGCCTACGAGCAGTACTTC. Residues: CASSTATGAAYEQYF.

This clone appeared once. The chain couples TRBV7-2 to TRBJ1-1; no definite D call. Per germline, CDR1 SGHTA and CDR2 FQGNSA. This CDR3 has 13 amino acids. V lost 2 bases, J lost 1 base, and 5 bases lay in between. CDR3 loop: CASSLRANTEAFF. CDR3 sequence (DNA): TGTGCCAGCAGCTTACGAGCGAACACTGAAGCTTTCTTT.

V usage is TRBV6-1 and J usage is TRBJ2-7; a possible D gene is TRBD1 (6 bases). V lost 5 bases to trimming and J lost 2 bases, with 13 bases between them. The CDR3 has 14 residues. Germline V gene data show CDR1 as MNHNS and CDR2 as SASEGT. DNA of the CDR3: TGTGCCAGCAGTCCTGGGGACATCCCCTACGAGCAGTACTTC. This translates into CASSPGDIPYEQYF.

The rearrangement joins TRBV19 to TRBJ1-5; 8 bases are shared with TRBD1. V dropped 3 bases and J dropped 10; count of bases not matched to a gene: 5. The CDR3 totals 13 residues. Germline V gives CDR1 LNHDA, CDR2 SQIVND (reference sequence). CDR3 sequence reads: CASSIGGQVPQHF. In DNA form, the CDR3 reads TGTGCCAGTAGTATCGGGGGACAGGTCCCCCAGCATTTT.

The rearrangement links TRBV19 to TRBJ1-5; tentatively, D is TRBD1 (6 bases). The germline CDR1 and CDR2 sequences are LNHDA and SQIVND (reference sequence). Trimming left V 5 bases short and J 4 bases short, with 12 bases between. The CDR3 is made up of 14 amino acids. As DNA, the CDR3 is TGTGCCAGTAGTTTCGTAGGGGGAAATCAGCCCCAGCATTTT. Protein sequence: CASSFVGGNQPQHF.

The chain links TRBV30 to TRBJ1-4; 8 bases are shared with TRBD1. From germline, CDR1 is GTSNPN and CDR2 SVGIG (reference sequence). The CDR3 spans 13 residues. V was pared by 5 bases and J by 8 bases, with 7 bases of the junction left unmatched. The CDR3 loop reads CAWDRGPREKLFF. The CDR3 nucleotides read TGTGCCTGGGACAGGGGCCCCAGAGAAAAACTGTTTTTT. Supplemented by reference TRBV30 and TRBJ1-4, the full variable domain reads SQTIHQWPATLVQPVGSPLSLECTVEGTSNPNLYWYRQAAGRGLQLLFYSVGIGQISSEVPQNLSASRPQDRQFILSSKKLLLSDSGFYLCAWDRGPREKLFFGSGTQLSVL.

This sequence joins TRBV30 and TRBJ2-1; 8 bases agree with TRBD1. Germline V gene lookup returns CDR1 GTSNPN and CDR2 SVGIG (reference sequence). This CDR3 is 13 amino acids long. The V segment lost 5 bases and the J segment 7 bases; nucleotides outside the gene matches: 7. CDR3 sequence (DNA): TGTGCCTGGGGACAGGGATTTGGGAATGAGCAGTTCTTC. Amino acids: CAWGQGFGNEQFF.

V gene TRBV4-3 combines with J gene TRBJ1-2; TRBD1 might be the D (6 bases). The CDR3 is made up of 14 amino acids. The germline gives CDR1 LGHNA, CDR2 YSLEER. Between the trimmed V and J ends, which lost 4 bases and 6 bases, there was a span of 15 bases. The CDR3 protein is CASSPHRESDGYTF. The CDR3 DNA sequence: TGCGCCAGCAGCCCCCACAGGGAATCTGATGGCTACACCTTC.

V gene TRBV27 combines with J gene TRBJ1-6, with 7 bases that match TRBD1. CDR3 length: 13 residues. Germline lookup yields CDR1 MNHEY and CDR2 SMNVEV (reference sequence). The V and J ends lost 8 bases and 7 bases, in that order; junction bases with no gene match: 5. CDR3 nucleotides: TGTGCCAGCCGGACAGGACAGAATTCACCCCTCCACTTT. This codes for CASRTGQNSPLHF.

The chain links TRBV7-2 to TRBJ2-2, with D hard to call. This CDR3 is 14 amino acids long. Trimming removed 5 bases at V and 1 base at J, with 8 bases between. In germline, CDR1 is SGHTA, CDR2 FQGNSA. The CDR3 sequence: CASSPQRNTGELFF. For the CDR3, the DNA is TGTGCCAGCAGCCCCCAGCGGAACACCGGGGAGCTGTTTTTT. The entire variable domain, with the rest obtained from reference TRBV7-2 and TRBJ2-2, is as follows: GAGVSQSPSNKVTEKGKDVELRCDPISGHTALYWYRQSLGQGLEFLIYFQGNSAPDKSGLPSDRFSAERTGGSVSTLTIQRTQQEDSAVYLCASSPQRNTGELFFGEGSRLTVL.

The chain joins TRBV9 to TRBJ2-1; a possible D gene is TRBD2 (6 bases). The ends were cut back, 10 bases at V and 0 bases at J, with 14 bases in the middle. This CDR3 spans 14 amino acids. CDR1 is SGDLS and CDR2 is YYNGEE in the germline V gene. Written as DNA, the CDR3 is TGTGCCTCGAGTCGGGGGAGCTCCTACAATGAGCAGTTCTTC. It specifies CASSRGSSYNEQFF.